The T cell receptor (beta chain) under discussion was sequenced for a study of blood T cell repertoires in COVID-19. On the study more broadly: Collection of acute and convalescent COVID-19 samples took place in the United States, Italy and Spain.

Sequencing was performed with immunoSEQ multiplex PCR; in TCRdb, only in-frame clones are kept and a portion is missing. This table has roughly 300,000 clones, approximately 85% appearing once. This clone has more than one count but fewer than ten. The sequenced material came from peripheral blood. The source of this sequence is a human donor in a cohort sampled during active COVID-19.

The CDR3 loop reads CASSYSAVSYNSPLHF. The CDR3 DNA sequence: TGTGCCAGCAGTTACTCGGCTGTCTCCTATAATTCACCCCTCCACTTT. The chain combines TRBV6-5 with TRBJ1-6, with no clear D. Germline CDR1 and CDR2: MNHEY and SVGAGI. The CDR3 is 16 residues long. V lost 0 bases to trimming and J lost 0 bases, with 6 bases between them.